What follows are 31 T cell receptor beta chains derived from one specimen sequenced in a study of blood T cells in healthy people across ages. Next came a second PCR, run for about 7 to 12 cycles, which used a sample-barcoded 5' primer along with a J-beta primer mix. TCRdb fed the 5' RACE reads into MiXCR, producing one record per CDR3 protein. The sample shows some 1.7 million distinct CDR3 sequences, approximately 28% of them seen only once. Sample: blood. The receptors were sampled from a woman aged 25 to 39 in good health.

J is TRBJ2-3 and V is TRBV30; TRBD1 matches at 9 bases. V lost 5 bases to trimming and J lost 3 bases; unmatched junction nucleotides: 6. The CDR3 totals 14 residues. Looked up from germline, CDR1 is GTSNPN and CDR2 is SVGIG (reference sequence). DNA for the CDR3: TGTGCCTGGGCCAGAGACAGGGGGACAGATACGCAGTATTTT. Its protein product is CAWARDRGTDTQYF.

This clonotype was observed many times. V and J are TRBV12-3 or TRBV12-4 and TRBJ2-3, with 8 bases fitting TRBD2. V shed 5 bases, J shed 2 bases, and the junction held 6 bases outside the gene matches. The CDR3 runs to 15 residues. As DNA, the CDR3 is TGTGCCAGCAGTCCCAGGACTAGCAACACAGATACGCAGTATTTT. Residues: CASSPRTSNTDTQYF.

This clonotype came up a few times. A much larger clone sits a single nucleotide away, making a read error possible. The rearrangement joins TRBV15 to TRBJ2-1; either TRBD1 or TRBD2 may fit D (5 bases each). The CDR3 runs to 13 residues. V gave up 3 bases and J gave up 11 bases, with 14 bases separating them. The germline gives CDR1 LNHNV, CDR2 YYDKDF (reference sequence). The CDR3 protein is CATSSEGWNKQFF. The CDR3 DNA reads TGTGCCACCAGCAGCGAGGGGTGGAATAAGCAGTTCTTC. The entire variable domain, with the rest obtained from reference TRBV15 and TRBJ2-1, is as follows: DAMVIQNPRYQVTQFGKPVTLSCSQTLNHNVMYWYQQKSSQAPKLLFHYYDKDFNNEADTPDNFQSRRPNTSFCFLDIRSPGLGDTAMYLCATSSEGWNKQFFGPGTRLTVL.

Only a few counts were recorded for this clonotype. This chain connects TRBV5-1 to TRBJ2-2; D might be TRBD1 or TRBD2, each matching 6 bases. The CDR3 runs to 13 residues. Trimming pared 5 bases from V and 5 bases from J, leaving 10 bases between. From germline, CDR1 is SGHRS and CDR2 YFSETQ. The CDR3 DNA reads TGCGCCAGCAGATGGGGGGCGACCGGGGAGCTGTTTTTT. Its protein is CASRWGATGELFF.

The V call is TRBV12-5, the J call TRBJ1-1; D call uncertain. Germline V gene lookup returns CDR1 LGHNT and CDR2 FRNRAP. V was pared by 5 bases and J by 9 bases, with 10 bases between. The CDR3 extends over 11 amino acids. As DNA, the CDR3 is TGTGCTAGTGGTGGTGTAGGGAAAGCTTTCTTT. This encodes CASGGVGKAFF.

The J gene is TRBJ2-1, the V gene TRBV9; 12 bases align to TRBD2. The CDR3 is 15 residues long. Trimming removed 3 bases from V and 8 bases from J; junction bases left unmatched: 6. Germline V lookup: CDR1 SGDLS, CDR2 YYNGEE. CDR3 protein: CASSGGLAGTYEQFF. The CDR3 coding sequence is TGTGCCAGCAGCGGCGGACTAGCGGGAACCTATGAGCAGTTCTTC.

This clonotype has ten or more counts. This chain uses TRBV12-3 or TRBV12-4 with TRBJ2-7; 10 nucleotides agree with TRBD2. After removal of 5 bases from V and 5 bases from J, the junction contained 12 bases not matched to a gene. This CDR3 contains 16 residues. The CDR3 DNA reads as TGTGCCAGCAGTCACCGGGGTAGCGGGAGGACCCACGAGCAGTACTTC. The encoded protein is CASSHRGSGRTHEQYF.

The rearrangement uses TRBV12-5 and TRBJ2-1; D could derive from TRBD1 or TRBD2 (5 bases each). Per germline, CDR1 LGHNT and CDR2 FRNRAP. V lost 6 bases, J lost 8 bases, and 20 bases lay in between. The CDR3 spans 15 residues. The CDR3 DNA follows: TGTGCTAGTGGGGGACCTGGGGGACGAATCGATGAGCAGTTCTTC. It codes for CASGGPGGRIDEQFF. Variable domain in full (rest from reference TRBV12-5 and TRBJ2-1): DARVTQTPRHKVTEMGQEVTMRCQPILGHNTVFWYRQTMMQGLELLAYFRNRAPLDDSGMPKDRFSAEMPDATLATLKIQPSEPRDSAVYFCASGGPGGRIDEQFFGPGTRLTVL.

This rearrangement joins TRBV6-6 to TRBJ1-3; 8 bases are a match to TRBD1. The CDR3 runs to 17 residues. J gave up 0 bases and V 5 bases, and 9 bases lay outside the gene matches. Germline V CDR1 and CDR2: MNHNY, SVGAGI (reference sequence). This CDR3 reads CASSRATGEVSGNTIYF. CDR3 nucleotides: TGTGCCAGCAGTCGGGCGACAGGGGAGGTCTCTGGAAACACCATATATTTT.

This clonotype was found many times. At one of its ends the junction is not consistent with the germline gene, which may arise from a read error. This chain uses TRBV5-1 with TRBJ2-5; TRBD2 aligns across 14 bases. Germline CDR1 SGHRS, CDR2 YFSETQ. This CDR3 region has 16 residues. The CDR3 sequence: CASSPGTSGGQETQYF. The DNA of the CDR3 is TGTGCCAGCAGCCCAGGGACTAGCGGGGGCCAAGAGACCCAGTACTTC. The full variable domain, rest sourced from reference TRBV5-1 and TRBJ2-5, is KAGVTQTPRYLIKTRGQQVTLSCSPISGHRSVSWYQQTPGQGLQFLFEYFSETQRNKGNFPGRFSGRQFSNSRSEMNVSTLELGDSALYLCASSPGTSGGQETQYFGPGTRLLVL.

The rearrangement joins TRBV18 to TRBJ2-7, with a tentative D call TRBD2 (6 bases). V was clipped by 3 bases and J by 2 bases, with 11 bases between them. From germline, CDR1 is KGHSH and CDR2 LQKENI. The CDR3 covers 14 residues. The CDR3 nucleotides read TGTGCCAGCTCACCTTCGGAGGGCCCCTACGAGCAGTACTTC. Amino acid sequence: CASSPSEGPYEQYF.

This sequence joins TRBV6-1 and TRBJ2-7, with D possibly matching TRBD1 (6 bases). The CDR3 length is 13 residues. The V gene lost 7 bases and the J gene lost 1 base, with 11 bases spanning the gap. Per the germline V gene, CDR1 is MNHNS and CDR2 is SASEGT. In DNA, the CDR3 is TGTGCCAGCACCGTCGGACAGTCCTACGAGCAGTACTTC. It encodes CASTVGQSYEQYF.

This clonotype came up many times. The J gene is TRBJ2-7, the V gene TRBV28, with 8 bases aligning to TRBD1. V was clipped by 7 bases and J by 5 bases; unmatched bases: 13. The CDR3 loop spans 15 amino acids. Per germline, CDR1 MDHEN and CDR2 SYDVKM. The CDR3 nucleotides read TGTGCCAGCATCTCAGGAGGACAGGGATCCCACGAGCAGTACTTC. Amino acids: CASISGGQGSHEQYF.

The gene calls are TRBV27 and TRBJ2-1; TRBD1 aligns across 11 bases. With 7 bases clipped from V and 7 bases from J, the junction kept 9 bases outside the gene matches. The CDR3 consists of 15 residues. The germline gives CDR1 MNHEY, CDR2 SMNVEV (reference sequence). The CDR3 nucleotides are TGTGCCAGCACCTCCCAGGGACAGGGGGGAAATGAGCAGTTCTTC. It yields the protein CASTSQGQGGNEQFF.

Of note for this clonotype: Possible read error: a much larger clone is one base away. The chain uses TRBV4-1 and TRBJ2-4; 8 nucleotides align to TRBD2. There are 16 residues in the CDR3. Germline loops: CDR1 MGHRA, CDR2 YSYEKL. The CDR3 DNA is TGCGCCGGCAGCCAAGGCCGGGGGGGAACCAAAAACATTCAGTACTTC. Translating it yields CAGSQGRGGTKNIQYF.

This clonotype has just a few counts. A much more abundant neighbour one base away suggests this may be a read error. The rearrangement joins TRBV29-1 to TRBJ2-4; no firm D call. CDR1 is SQVTM and CDR2 is ANQGSEA in the germline V gene. Deletions cut 7 bases from V and 13 bases from J, with 17 bases between. The length of the CDR3 is 11 residues. The CDR3 DNA reads TGCAGCGGGGGATTATACAATGTGCAGTACTTC. Translating gives CSGGLYNVQYF.

This clonotype was seen only once. This chain links TRBV3-1 with TRBJ2-1; a weak D match, TRBD2 (6 bases). The J call is uncertain, as TRBJ2-7 better fits the DNA end. Germline V gives CDR1 LGHDT, CDR2 YNNKEL (reference sequence). The CDR3 is 17 amino acids. CDR3 DNA sequence: TGTGCCAGCAGCCAAGATCAGCGCACTAGCTCCTACAATGAGCAGTACTTC. It is translated as CASSQDQRTSSYNEQYF.

J is TRBJ2-1 and V is TRBV27, with 9 positions matching TRBD2. Germline V gene data show CDR1 as MNHEY and CDR2 as SMNVEV (reference sequence). The CDR3 is made up of 14 amino acids. Unmatched junction bases numbered 3, after V lost 4 bases and J lost 5 bases. The CDR3 DNA is TGTGCCAGCAGTTCAGCGGGGGGCCACAATGAGCAGTTCTTC. This sequence encodes CASSSAGGHNEQFF.

This rearrangement joins TRBV18 to TRBJ1-6, with TRBD1 as a possible D gene (6 bases). Looked up from germline, CDR1 is KGHSH and CDR2 is LQKENI. Trimming removed 1 base from V and 10 bases from J, with 17 bases in between. The CDR3 sequence is 16 residues long. CDR3 in DNA: TGTGCCAGCTCACCACGGTTTACGGGGGCCGAGTCACCCCTCCACTTT. As protein: CASSPRFTGAESPLHF.

The V gene is TRBV21-1, the J gene TRBJ2-6. TRBV21-1 is reported as a pseudogene. CDR3 length: 15 amino acids. The CDR3 region has the DNA TGTGCCAGCAGCAACCCGAACTCTGGGGCCGACGTCCTGACTTTC. Translated: CASSNPNSGADVLTF.

This clonotype was seen more than once but under ten times. The chain employs TRBV7-9 and TRBJ2-1; D perhaps matches TRBD2 (5 bases). The CDR3 runs 13 residues. The germline V gene encodes CDR1 SEHNR and CDR2 FQNEAQ (reference sequence). With 0 bases removed from V and 9 bases from J, the gap between germline ends came to 9 bases. CDR3 loop: CASSLAGVSEQFF. The CDR3 coding sequence is TGTGCCAGCAGCTTAGCCGGGGTTAGTGAGCAGTTCTTC.

This clonotype appeared many times. The V gene is TRBV7-9, the J gene TRBJ1-1; D unclear. V lost 4 bases and J 11 bases, leaving 8 bases between the germline ends. This CDR3 comprises 10 residues. Germline CDR1 is SEHNR and CDR2 is FQNEAQ (reference sequence). The CDR3: CASSSHPAFF. The DNA of the CDR3 is TGTGCCAGCAGCTCCCACCCCGCTTTCTTT.

This sequence joins TRBV6-5 and TRBJ1-5, with D perhaps matching TRBD1 (6 bases). With 6 bases removed from V and 4 bases from J, the gap between germline ends came to 19 bases. This CDR3 region has 16 residues. From germline, CDR1 is MNHEY and CDR2 SVGAGI. DNA for the CDR3: TGTGCCAGCAGGGACCGCGCCAGGGGAGGGAATCAGCCCCAGCATTTT. Amino acid sequence: CASRDRARGGNQPQHF.

CDR3 loop: CATSRSDREVEKLFF. CDR3 coding DNA: TGTGCCACCAGCAGATCGGACAGGGAGGTTGAAAAACTGTTTTTT. This chain connects TRBV15 to TRBJ1-4, with TRBD1 matching 8 bases. V shed 2 bases and J 7 bases; nucleotides not matched to a gene: 6. Germline V gene sequence: CDR1 LNHNV, CDR2 YYDKDF (reference sequence). This CDR3 is built from 15 residues.

V gene TRBV2 combines with J gene TRBJ2-7; 7 nucleotides align to TRBD2. CDR3 length: 17 residues. Germline values: CDR1 SNHLY, CDR2 FYNNEI. Germline trimming cut 0 bases from V and 2 bases from J; bases unmatched to any gene: 10. The CDR3 sequence: CASSEAGGMLSAYEQYF. The CDR3 DNA reads TGTGCCAGCAGTGAAGCGGGGGGGATGCTCTCCGCCTACGAGCAGTACTTC.

This chain links TRBV5-1 with TRBJ2-1; tentatively, D is TRBD1 (5 bases). The V gene lost 4 bases and the J gene lost 5 bases, with 13 bases spanning the gap. CDR1 SGHRS and CDR2 YFSETQ come from the germline V gene. CDR3 size: 14 residues. In DNA, the CDR3 is TGCGCCAGCAGCGGAGAGACAGCTAACAATGAGCAGTTCTTC. Translation: CASSGETANNEQFF.

This clonotype was counted many times. The chain has TRBV20-1 and TRBJ2-7; 8 bases are shared with TRBD2. Germline CDR1 DFQATT, CDR2 SNEGSKA (reference sequence). This CDR3 region has 12 residues. The J segment lost 3 bases and the V segment lost 4 bases, leaving 2 bases of the junction unmatched. Here the CDR3 DNA reads TGCAGTGCTAAACTAGCGGACTACGAGCAGTACTTC. Translation: CSAKLADYEQYF.

This chain links TRBV7-2 with TRBJ2-1; weak D call: TRBD1 (5 bases). The CDR3 runs 14 residues. The V and J ends lost 7 bases and 5 bases respectively, with 15 bases between them. Looked up from germline, CDR1 is SGHTA and CDR2 is FQGNSA. This CDR3 is CASTHSDRNNEQFF. CDR3 nucleotides: TGTGCCAGCACCCACTCTGACAGAAACAATGAGCAGTTCTTC.

This clonotype is a singleton in its sample. Possible read error: a much larger clone is one base away. The rearrangement uses TRBV6-2 or TRBV6-3 and TRBJ2-5, with no clear D. The germline V and J ends were trimmed by 6 bases and 2 bases, with 10 bases remaining between them. The germline V gene encodes CDR1 MNHEY and CDR2 SVGEGT. There are 13 residues in the CDR3. The CDR3 bases are TGTGCCAGCAGACTGTCACGACAAGAGACCCAGTACTTC. It is translated as CASRLSRQETQYF.

This clonotype was detected ten times or more. A read error may produce the germline difference seen at one junction end. This chain links TRBV27 with TRBJ2-7; TRBD1 matches 7 bases. This CDR3 is 14 amino acids long. Germline values: CDR1 MNHEY, CDR2 SMNVEV (reference sequence). The DNA of the CDR3 is TGTGCCAGCAGCTTATCGACAGGGACCTACGAGCAGTACTTC. Translation: CASSLSTGTYEQYF.

The rearrangement links TRBV5-1 to TRBJ2-7, with 8 bases aligning to TRBD2. The CDR3 extends over 15 amino acids. Germline assignment: CDR1 SGHRS and CDR2 YFSETQ. Unmatched junction bases numbered 9, after V lost 3 bases and J lost 4 bases. CDR3: CASSYERREEYEQYF. The CDR3 DNA follows: TGCGCCAGCAGCTACGAGCGGCGGGAGGAGTACGAGCAGTACTTC.